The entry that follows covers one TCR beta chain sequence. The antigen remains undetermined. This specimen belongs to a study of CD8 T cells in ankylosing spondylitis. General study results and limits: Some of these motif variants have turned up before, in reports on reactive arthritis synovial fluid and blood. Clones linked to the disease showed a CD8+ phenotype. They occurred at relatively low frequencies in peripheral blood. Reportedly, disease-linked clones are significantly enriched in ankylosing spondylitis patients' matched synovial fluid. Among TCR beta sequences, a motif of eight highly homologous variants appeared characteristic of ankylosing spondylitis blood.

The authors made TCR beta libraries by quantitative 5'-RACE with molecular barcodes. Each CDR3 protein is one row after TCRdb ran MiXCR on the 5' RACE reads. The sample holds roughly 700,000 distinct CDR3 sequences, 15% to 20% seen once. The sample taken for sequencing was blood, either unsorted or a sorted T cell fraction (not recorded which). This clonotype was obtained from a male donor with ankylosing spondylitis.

As DNA, the CDR3 is TGTGCCAGCAGGGGGGACAGGGGGGCCGGGGAGCTGTTTTTT. Its protein product is CASRGDRGAGELFF. The rearrangement links TRBV12-3 or TRBV12-4 to TRBJ2-2; TRBD1 aligns across 11 bases. J gave up 6 bases and V 6 bases, and 3 bases lay outside the gene matches. The CDR3 runs to 14 residues.